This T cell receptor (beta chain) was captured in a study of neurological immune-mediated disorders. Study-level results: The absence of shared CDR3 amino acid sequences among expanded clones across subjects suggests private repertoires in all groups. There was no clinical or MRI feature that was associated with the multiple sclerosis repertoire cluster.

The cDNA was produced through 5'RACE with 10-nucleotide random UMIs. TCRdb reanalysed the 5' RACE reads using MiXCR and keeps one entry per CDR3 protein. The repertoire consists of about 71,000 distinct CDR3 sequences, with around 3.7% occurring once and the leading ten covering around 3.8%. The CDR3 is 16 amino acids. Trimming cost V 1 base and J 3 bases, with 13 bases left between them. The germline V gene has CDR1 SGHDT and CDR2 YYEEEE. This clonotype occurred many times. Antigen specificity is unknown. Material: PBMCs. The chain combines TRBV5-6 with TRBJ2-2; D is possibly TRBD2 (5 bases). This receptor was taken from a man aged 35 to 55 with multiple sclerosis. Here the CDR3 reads CASSLLPSRDTGELFF. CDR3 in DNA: TGTGCCAGCAGCTTGCTTCCTAGCCGGGACACCGGGGAGCTGTTTTTT.